The T cell receptor beta chain described here comes from a study of blood T cell repertoires in COVID-19. Turning to the study itself: Sources were T cells, B-cell-depleted T cells, or PBMCs; the material itself was cDNA or gDNA.

Profiling relied on immunoSEQ multiplex PCR, and the TCRdb table lists in-frame clones only, not all of them. The data show roughly 50,000 clones, more than 75% seen once. The V gene's germline CDR1 is SGHAT and CDR2 FQNNGV. The CDR3 has 13 residues. Trimming took off 3 bases at V and 8 bases at J, with 13 bases between the two ends. This sequence was found in a man aged 65-85 years with acute or convalescent COVID-19. The chain recombines TRBV11-2 with TRBJ1-1, with D possibly being TRBD1 (5 bases). Sequenced material: peripheral blood. CDR3 sequence reads: CASSLGRGGEAFF. The CDR3 nucleotides are TGTGCCAGCAGCTTGGGACGGGGAGGGGAAGCTTTCTTT.